This T cell receptor (beta chain) was retrieved from a study of T-cell reconstitution after alpha-beta-depleted transplantation in children. Germline lookup yields CDR1 SGHTA and CDR2 FQGNSA. The V end lost 3 bases, the J end lost 2 bases, and 11 bases lay between the germline ends. This CDR3 region has 14 residues. Library preparation (for TCRbeta) was performed with unique molecular identifiers. Each CDR3 protein gets one entry after TCRdb re-called the PCR reads with MiXCR. The sample records about 610,000 distinct CDR3 sequences, approximately 10% being singletons. The chain links TRBV7-2 to TRBJ2-7; D may be TRBD1 or TRBD2 (5 bases each). The receptor's source is a human donor who donated a stem cell graft to a child with acute myeloid leukemia. The sequencing here drew on PBMCs from the stem cell graft donor, taken from the stem cell graft. The CDR3 nucleotides are TGTGCCAGCAGCTTCCGGGACGCAACCTACGAGCAGTACTTC. Protein: CASSFRDATYEQYF.